This record concerns one T cell receptor (beta chain) sequence. This sample was included in a study of identical twins. TCRdb ran MiXCR on the 5' RACE reads and lists one entry per CDR3 protein. The sample gives more than 600,000 distinct CDR3 sequences, 15% to 20% of which show up once; around 13% is in the top ten. All of the donors were Caucasians in good health. Deletions cut 3 bases from V and 9 bases from J, with 12 bases between. This CDR3 region has 12 residues. This sample also appeared in a second study, on T cells expressing NK-cell markers.

This clonotype was sampled from a woman younger than 35 in good health. Sequencing input: PBMCs. The V gene is TRBV12-3 or TRBV12-4, the J gene TRBJ2-7; D gene ambiguous. The CDR3 nucleotides are TGTGCCAGCAGTTTGAGCAGCGTAGGGCAGTACTTC. It translates to CASSLSSVGQYF.